The clone carrying this T cell receptor beta chain was picked up many times. What it binds is not known. One junction end does not reproduce the germline sequence, and a read error may be involved. The library protocol tagged individual cDNA molecules with unique molecular identifiers. TCRdb processed the 5' RACE reads anew with MiXCR; each CDR3 protein has one entry. The data contain some 85,000 distinct CDR3 sequences, about an eighth of them singletons. This specimen comes from a study of early T cells in non-severe SARS-CoV-2 infection. On the study more broadly: Bulk RNA isolated from unsorted whole blood underwent sequencing; chains were not paired.

Findings and caveats of the study: Lookups in VDJdb leaned toward anti-spike CD8 responses and missed private and CD4 specificities.

The clonotype comes from an adult who was a healthcare worker with PCR-confirmed SARS-CoV-2 infection or an uninfected control (not recorded which). The sequencing input was whole blood.

CDR3 residues: CASSATRGTQYF. In DNA form, the CDR3 reads TGTGCTAGCAGCGCTACAAGGGGGACCCAGTACTTC. This chain links TRBV7-7 with TRBJ2-5; weak D call: TRBD1 (5 bases). Germline lookup yields CDR1 SSHAT and CDR2 FNYEAQ (reference sequence). There are 12 residues in the CDR3. Using reference TRBV7-7 and TRBJ2-5 for the parts outside the CDR3, the full variable domain is GAGVSQSPRYKVTKRGQDVTLRCDPISSHATLYWYQQALGQGPEFLTYFNYEAQPDKSGLPSDRFSAERPEGSISTLTIQRTEQRDSAMYRCASSATRGTQYFGPGTRLLVL.